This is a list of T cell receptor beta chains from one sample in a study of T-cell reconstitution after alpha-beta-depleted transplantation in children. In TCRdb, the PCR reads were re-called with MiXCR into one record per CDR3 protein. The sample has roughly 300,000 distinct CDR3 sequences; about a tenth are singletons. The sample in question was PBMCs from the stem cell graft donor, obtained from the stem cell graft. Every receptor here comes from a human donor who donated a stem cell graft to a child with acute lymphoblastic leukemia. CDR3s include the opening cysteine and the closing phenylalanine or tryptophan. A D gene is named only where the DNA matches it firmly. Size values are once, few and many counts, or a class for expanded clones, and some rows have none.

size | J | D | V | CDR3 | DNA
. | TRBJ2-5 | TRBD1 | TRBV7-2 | CASRQGDRPQETQYF | TGTGCCAGCAGGCAAGGGGACAGGCCTCAAGAGACCCAGTACTTC
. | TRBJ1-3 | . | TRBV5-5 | CASSSTRVSSGNTIYF | TGTGCCAGCAGCTCGACCCGGGTCTCCTCTGGAAACACCATATATTTT
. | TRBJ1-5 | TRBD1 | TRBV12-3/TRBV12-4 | CASRLQGADQPQHF | TGTGCCAGCAGGTTACAGGGGGCCGATCAGCCCCAGCATTTT
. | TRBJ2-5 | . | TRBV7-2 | CASSFLQGAPGETQYF | TGTGCCAGCAGCTTTCTACAGGGCGCACCGGGAGAGACCCAGTACTTC
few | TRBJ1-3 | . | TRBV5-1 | CASSQGSSSGNTIYF | TGCGCCAGCAGCCAGGGGTCTTCCTCTGGAAACACCATATATTTT
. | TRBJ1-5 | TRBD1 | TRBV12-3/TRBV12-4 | CASSEDRGSNQPQHF | TGTGCCAGCAGTGAGGACAGGGGGAGCAATCAGCCCCAGCATTTT
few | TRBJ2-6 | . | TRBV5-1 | CASSRPNRAGANVLTF | TGCGCCAGCAGCCGACCAAACAGGGCTGGGGCCAACGTCCTGACTTTC
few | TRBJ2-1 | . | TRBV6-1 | CASSAIGGYNEQFF | TGTGCCAGCAGTGCGATTGGCGGCTACAATGAGCAGTTCTTC
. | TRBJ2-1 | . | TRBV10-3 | CAISGSSRPTYNEQFF | TGTGCCATCAGTGGGTCATCCAGACCCACTTACAATGAGCAGTTCTTC
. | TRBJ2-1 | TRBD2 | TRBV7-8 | CASVTSGSGRQFF | TGTGCCAGCGTAACTAGCGGGAGCGGTCGGCAGTTCTTC
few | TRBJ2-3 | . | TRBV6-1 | CASSDGWGSTDTQYF | TGTGCCAGCAGTGATGGGTGGGGGAGCACAGATACGCAGTATTTT
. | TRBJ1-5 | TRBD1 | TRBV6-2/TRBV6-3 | CASSFNLGQGGNQPQHF | TGTGCCAGCAGTTTCAACCTCGGACAGGGAGGCAATCAGCCCCAGCATTTT
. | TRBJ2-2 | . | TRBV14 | CASSVSLFLGGTGELFF | TGTGCCAGCAGCGTTTCACTATTCTTGGGGGGAACCGGGGAGCTGTTTTTT
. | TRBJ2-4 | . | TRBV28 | CASSLWDGLAKNIQYF | TGTGCCAGCAGTTTATGGGACGGCCTAGCCAAAAACATTCAGTACTTC
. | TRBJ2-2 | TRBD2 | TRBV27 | CASSPISGRAEELFF | TGTGCCAGCAGTCCCATTAGCGGGAGGGCCGAGGAGCTGTTTTTT
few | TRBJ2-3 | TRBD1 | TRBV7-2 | CASSNRDSNTQYF | TGTGCCAGCAGCAACCGGGACAGCAATACGCAGTATTTT
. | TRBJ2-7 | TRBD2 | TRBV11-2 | CASSLGDGGVREQYF | TGTGCCAGCAGCTTAGGGGACGGGGGGGTCCGCGAGCAGTACTTC
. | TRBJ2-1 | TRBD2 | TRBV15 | CATSRVGLAGRRSYNEQFF | TGTGCCACCAGCAGAGTTGGACTAGCGGGACGCCGCTCCTACAATGAGCAGTTCTTC
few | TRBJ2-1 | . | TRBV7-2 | CASSETRERDEQFF | TGTGCCAGCAGCGAGACTAGGGAGCGCGATGAGCAGTTCTTC
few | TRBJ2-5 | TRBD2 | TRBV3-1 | CASSHTSGKETQYF | TGTGCCAGCAGCCATACTAGCGGGAAAGAGACCCAGTACTTC
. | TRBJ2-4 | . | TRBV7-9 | CASSFRENIQYF | TGTGCCAGCAGCTTTAGAGAAAACATTCAGTACTTC
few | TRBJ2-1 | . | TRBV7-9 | CASSFKGGNEQFF | TGTGCCAGCAGCTTCAAGGGGGGGAATGAGCAGTTCTTC
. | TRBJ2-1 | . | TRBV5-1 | CASSPGGPGVNEQFF | TGCGCCAGCAGCCCTGGGGGGCCAGGGGTCAATGAGCAGTTCTTC
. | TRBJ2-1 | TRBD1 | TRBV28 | CASSSFRDRLYNEQFF | TGTGCCAGCAGTTCCTTCCGGGACAGGCTTTACAATGAGCAGTTCTTC
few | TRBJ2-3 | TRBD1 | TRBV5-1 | CASSEQGARTDTQYF | TGCGCCAGCAGCGAACAGGGGGCCCGGACAGATACGCAGTATTTT
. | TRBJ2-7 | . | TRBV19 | CASSIGRSYEQYF | TGTGCCAGTAGTATAGGACGGTCCTACGAGCAGTACTTC
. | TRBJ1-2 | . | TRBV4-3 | CASSLMTGGIEDGYTF | TGCGCCAGCAGCCTCATGACAGGCGGGATCGAGGATGGCTACACCTTC
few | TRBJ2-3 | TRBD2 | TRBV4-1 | CASSSYWQGGDTQYF | TGCGCCAGCAGTTCCTACTGGCAGGGAGGGGATACGCAGTATTTT
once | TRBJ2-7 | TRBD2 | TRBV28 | CASSFAGDAYEQYF | TGTGCCAGCAGTTTTGCGGGGGATGCCTACGAGCAGTACTTC
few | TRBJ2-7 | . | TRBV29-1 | CSVDSPDSETYEQYF | TGCAGCGTTGACTCCCCGGACAGCGAAACCTACGAGCAGTACTTC
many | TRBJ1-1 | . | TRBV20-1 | CSARSPLQLNTEAFF | TGCAGTGCTAGATCCCCTCTCCAGCTGAACACTGAAGCTTTCTTT
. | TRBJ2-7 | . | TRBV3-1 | CASSQSGGPHEQYF | TGTGCCAGCAGCCAATCTGGGGGCCCCCACGAGCAGTACTTC
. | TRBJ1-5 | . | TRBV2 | CASRLGSNQPQHF | TGTGCCAGCAGACTGGGAAGCAATCAGCCCCAGCATTTT
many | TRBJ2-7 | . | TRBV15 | CATSSGPPLAYEQYF | TGTGCCACCAGCAGTGGGCCCCCTCTGGCCTACGAGCAGTACTTC
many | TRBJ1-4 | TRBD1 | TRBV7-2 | CASSLFPQGNNEKLFF | TGTGCCAGCAGCTTATTCCCACAGGGGAATAATGAAAAACTGTTTTTT
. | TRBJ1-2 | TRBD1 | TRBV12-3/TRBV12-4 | CASSGTGGAGYGYTF | TGTGCCAGCAGCGGGACAGGGGGCGCTGGCTATGGCTACACCTTC
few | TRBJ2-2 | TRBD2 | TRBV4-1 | CASSQVKVAGGFGTGELFF | TGCGCCAGCAGCCAAGTTAAGGTAGCGGGAGGTTTCGGCACCGGGGAGCTGTTTTTT
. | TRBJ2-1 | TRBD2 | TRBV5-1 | CASRPTSGSYNEQFF | TGCGCCAGCAGACCGACTAGCGGGAGCTACAATGAGCAGTTCTTC
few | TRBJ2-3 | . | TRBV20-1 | CSARDPRSSTDTQYF | TGCAGTGCTAGAGATCCCAGGTCCAGCACAGATACGCAGTATTTT
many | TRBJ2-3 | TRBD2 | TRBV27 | CASSLLAGASTDTQYF | TGTGCCAGCAGTTTGTTAGCGGGGGCTAGCACAGATACGCAGTATTTT
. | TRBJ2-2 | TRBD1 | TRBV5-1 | CASSPDRGIRNTGELFF | TGCGCCAGCAGCCCGGACAGGGGAATTAGGAACACCGGGGAGCTGTTTTTT
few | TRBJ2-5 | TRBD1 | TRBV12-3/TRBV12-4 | CASSLYRGGVETQYF | TGTGCCAGCAGTTTATACAGGGGTGGAGTCGAGACCCAGTACTTC
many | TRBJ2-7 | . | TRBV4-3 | CASSPSIGGYEQYF | TGCGCCAGCAGCCCCAGTATCGGGGGCTACGAGCAGTACTTC
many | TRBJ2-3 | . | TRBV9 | CASSPLPTTGGRSDTQYF | TGTGCCAGCAGCCCCCTCCCTACGACTGGAGGTCGGTCTGATACGCAGTATTTT
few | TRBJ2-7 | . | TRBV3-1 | CASSQVLTSTEQYF | TGTGCCAGCAGCCAAGTCCTAACTAGCACCGAGCAGTACTTC
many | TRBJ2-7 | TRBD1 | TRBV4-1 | CASSQGGDRSGYEQYF | TGCGCCAGCAGCCAAGGAGGGGACAGGAGTGGCTACGAGCAGTACTTC
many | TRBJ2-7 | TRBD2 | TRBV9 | CASSVLAGGGEQYF | TGTGCCAGCAGCGTACTAGCGGGAGGAGGTGAGCAGTACTTC
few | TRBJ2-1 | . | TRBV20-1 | CSARDWGELSYNEQFF | TGCAGTGCTAGAGATTGGGGTGAACTCTCCTACAATGAGCAGTTCTTC
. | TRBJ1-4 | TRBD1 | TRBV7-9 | CASSPQGDELFF | TGTGCCAGCAGCCCACAGGGGGACGAACTGTTTTTT
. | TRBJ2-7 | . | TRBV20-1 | CSAGGTVPSYEQYF | TGCAGTGCTGGAGGGACAGTACCTTCCTACGAGCAGTACTTC
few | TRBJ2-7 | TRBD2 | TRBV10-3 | CAISESGVAGDYEQYF | TGTGCCATCAGTGAGTCGGGCGTAGCGGGGGATTACGAGCAGTACTTC
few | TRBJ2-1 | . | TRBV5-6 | CASSFGSLNEQFF | TGTGCCAGCAGCTTCGGAAGCCTCAATGAGCAGTTCTTC